The T cell receptor (beta chain) described here comes from a study of T cell responses to AZD1222 COVID-19 vaccine. It was second doses at about 4 or about 12 weeks that were pooled. This CDR3 is 13 amino acids long. With 6 bases clipped from V and 10 bases from J, the junction kept 3 bases outside the gene matches. Germline CDR1 is MNHEY and CDR2 is SMNVEV (reference sequence). Whole-study findings and limits: Clonal diversity was possibly underestimated; the donors were predominantly white British and more often female. Vaccine-associated CD4 TCRs ranged over spike, dominating at 160-218 and 743-854.

On this clone itself: Its antigen is currently unknown.

Generated by immunoSEQ multiplex PCR, the TCRdb table keeps only in-frame clones and is missing some. The profile covers tens of thousands of clones, with 81% appearing a single time and 26% taken by the ten largest. This chain joins TRBV27 and TRBJ1-6, with 10 bases identical to TRBD1. The sequences come from peripheral blood, collected 28 days after the second AZD1222 dose. The sequence was obtained from an adult who received the AZD1222 COVID-19 vaccine. The CDR3 DNA sequence: TGTGCCAGCAGCGGACAGGGGGGGTCACCCCTCCACTTT. It encodes CASSGQGGSPLHF.